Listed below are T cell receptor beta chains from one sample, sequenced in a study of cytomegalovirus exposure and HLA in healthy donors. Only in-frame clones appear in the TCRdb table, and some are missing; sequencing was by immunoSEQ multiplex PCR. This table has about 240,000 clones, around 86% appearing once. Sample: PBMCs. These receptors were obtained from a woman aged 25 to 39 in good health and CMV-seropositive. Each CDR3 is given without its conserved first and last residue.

CDR3 protein: SANSHEKLF; V gene: TRBV20-1
CDR3 protein: ASTDRGLEDTQY; V gene: TRBV5-1
CDR3 protein: ASRGGTGIPEQF; V gene: TRBV6-1
CDR3 protein: ASSSLTGGTETQY; V gene: TRBV5-1
CDR3 protein: AWKVWRDANTGELF; V gene: TRBV30
CDR3 protein: ASSSGADTQY; V gene: TRBV5-6
CDR3 protein: ASSVSGAGGRGTGELF; V gene: TRBV9
CDR3 protein: ASRAGTGRIKPYEQY; V gene: TRBV2
CDR3 protein: ASSSPGRALETQY; V gene: TRBV19
CDR3 protein: ASSLSWTDTDTQY; V gene: TRBV28
CDR3 protein: ASSRQGASGSVGFDEQF; V gene: TRBV5-1
CDR3 protein: AIRRQGGIVVNSYEQY; V gene: TRBV10-3
CDR3 protein: ATSSEGQGTEQF; V gene: TRBV15
CDR3 protein: SGRFETEAF; V gene: TRBV20-1
CDR3 protein: ASSLMSGSSNEQF; V gene: TRBV27
CDR3 protein: ASSSLGQENQPQH; V gene: TRBV27
CDR3 protein: ASSGGSGVTGGQY; V gene: TRBV2
CDR3 protein: ASRALVGGTYEQY; V gene: TRBV6-1
CDR3 protein: ASSQGSGTRLYEQY; V gene: TRBV4-2
CDR3 protein: ASAQRFGDTDTEAF; V gene: TRBV27
CDR3 protein: ASSRTGRDQPQH; V gene: TRBV4-2
CDR3 protein: SVEPGQGPSVTQY; V gene: TRBV29-1
CDR3 protein: ASSSLSRMNTEAF; V gene: TRBV7-9
CDR3 protein: AWAVDRLNTGELF; V gene: TRBV30
CDR3 protein: ASSFGTSYNEQF; V gene: TRBV27
CDR3 protein: ASSSLQGRNYGYT; V gene: TRBV5-1
CDR3 protein: ASRHSGSNTEAF; V gene: TRBV11-3
CDR3 protein: ASSLGQVWTDTQY; V gene: TRBV7-6
CDR3 protein: ASSPGLAGGINEQF; V gene: TRBV18
CDR3 protein: ASNEPQGSDTQY; V gene: TRBV7-9
CDR3 protein: ASSGRGNQETQY; V gene: TRBV6-1
CDR3 protein: ASSLDGSGRLDTQY; V gene: TRBV5-1
CDR3 protein: ASSPGREVTGELF; V gene: TRBV18
CDR3 protein: ASSVGSGYTGELF; V gene: TRBV9
CDR3 protein: ASSFRTATSTDTQY; V gene: TRBV19
CDR3 protein: ASSQAQRETYEQY; V gene: TRBV13
CDR3 protein: ASSEAGAGGYT; V gene: TRBV6-1
CDR3 protein: ASTPLIAGGIGPYNEQF; V gene: TRBV28
CDR3 protein: AWSVRGKETQY; V gene: TRBV30
CDR3 protein: ASSFSSGPGYEQY; V gene: TRBV19
CDR3 protein: ASSSGGSSYEQY; V gene: TRBV6-5
CDR3 protein: ASSSRTGKLVQPQH; V gene: TRBV27
CDR3 protein: ASSLWSGGPPVGQY; V gene: TRBV5-4
CDR3 protein: ASSRAGANVLT; V gene: TRBV25-1
CDR3 protein: ASSEAGGEQF; V gene: TRBV6-1
CDR3 protein: ASSSLPLADYTDTQY; V gene: TRBV28
CDR3 protein: ASSLGQGARQPQH; V gene: TRBV5-6
CDR3 protein: ASSLEGTGCYEQY; V gene: TRBV5-7
CDR3 protein: ASAFERVNNEQF; V gene: TRBV5-4
CDR3 protein: ASSQAPGLETQY; V gene: TRBV4-1
CDR3 protein: ATSRDSSGNIQTQY; V gene: TRBV15